This TCR beta chain was observed in a study of T cells in Graves' hyperthyroidism and ophthalmopathy. This CDR3 contains 12 residues. Trimming stripped 4 bases from V and 5 bases from J, with 9 bases between. Germline CDR1 and CDR2: PRHDT and FYEKMQ (reference sequence). This clonotype was picked up a small number of times. Using RNA transcripts as the source, TCR beta CDR3 regions were amplified. HTBI primers were employed in a first-round RT-PCR of the TCR CDR3. TCRdb recomputed calls from the multiplex PCR reads with MiXCR, one row per CDR3 protein. The sample comprises around 700,000 distinct CDR3 sequences, 35% of which are singletons, and around 30% rests with the top ten.

V usage is TRBV13 and J usage is TRBJ2-7; no firm D call. The receptor's source is a woman aged 40 to 49 with Graves' hyperthyroidism. The specimen sequenced was blood. The CDR3 DNA is TGTGCCAGCAGCTCCTCCCGGGACGAGCAGTACTTC. Protein sequence: CASSSSRDEQYF.